Listed here are 4 T cell receptor beta chains from one sample, sequenced in a study of cytomegalovirus exposure and HLA in healthy donors. PCR used 60 Vbeta primers and 13 Jbeta primers. Clones were read by immunoSEQ multiplex PCR, and TCRdb kept only the in-frame ones, dropping some. The sample includes about 140,000 clones, about 80% seen only once; the top ten take less than 1.5%. Sequencing was performed on PBMCs. All receptors come from a male donor in good health and CMV-seropositive.

V gene TRBV27 combines with J gene TRBJ1-1; D call uncertain. This CDR3 comprises 14 residues. Deletions cut 2 bases from V and 1 base from J, with 8 bases between. Germline V lookup: CDR1 MNHEY, CDR2 SMNVEV (reference sequence). CDR3 protein: CASSLGQANTEAFF. The CDR3 nucleotides are TGTGCCAGCAGTTTAGGGCAGGCGAACACTGAAGCTTTCTTT.

The rearrangement links TRBV19 to TRBJ1-5; 9 positions agree with TRBD1. The germline CDR1 and CDR2 sequences are LNHDA and SQIVND (reference sequence). The CDR3 extends over 19 amino acids. J was trimmed by 2 bases and V by 5 bases; bases with no gene match: 16. The CDR3 nucleotides read TGTGCCAGTAGTCTCTCTCACAGGGGGCGCAGTATGGGCAATCAGCCCCAGCATTTT. Encoded protein: CASSLSHRGRSMGNQPQHF. The full variable domain, completed using reference TRBV19 and TRBJ1-5, is DGGITQSPKYLFRKEGQNVTLSCEQNLNHDAMYWYRQDPGQGLRLIYYSQIVNDFQKGDIAEGYSVSREKKESFPLTVTSAQKNPTAFYLCASSLSHRGRSMGNQPQHFGDGTRLSIL.

The V gene is TRBV6-5, the J gene TRBJ1-1; possibly TRBD1 for D (6 bases). The CDR3 length is 11 residues. Germline values: CDR1 MNHEY, CDR2 SVGAGI. Trimming pared 4 bases from V and 8 bases from J, leaving 8 bases between. The CDR3 protein is CASSSGTEAFF. CDR3 DNA sequence: TGTGCCAGCAGTTCCGGGACAGAAGCTTTCTTT.

J is TRBJ2-7 and V is TRBV13; 8 nucleotides line up with TRBD2. Per germline, CDR1 PRHDT and CDR2 FYEKMQ (reference sequence). Trimming removed 0 bases from V and 7 bases from J; junction bases left unmatched: 11. This CDR3 is 16 amino acids long. Here the CDR3 reads CASSLGSRGGLREQYF. CDR3 nucleotides: TGTGCCAGCAGCTTAGGGTCCCGGGGGGGGCTTAGGGAGCAGTACTTC.